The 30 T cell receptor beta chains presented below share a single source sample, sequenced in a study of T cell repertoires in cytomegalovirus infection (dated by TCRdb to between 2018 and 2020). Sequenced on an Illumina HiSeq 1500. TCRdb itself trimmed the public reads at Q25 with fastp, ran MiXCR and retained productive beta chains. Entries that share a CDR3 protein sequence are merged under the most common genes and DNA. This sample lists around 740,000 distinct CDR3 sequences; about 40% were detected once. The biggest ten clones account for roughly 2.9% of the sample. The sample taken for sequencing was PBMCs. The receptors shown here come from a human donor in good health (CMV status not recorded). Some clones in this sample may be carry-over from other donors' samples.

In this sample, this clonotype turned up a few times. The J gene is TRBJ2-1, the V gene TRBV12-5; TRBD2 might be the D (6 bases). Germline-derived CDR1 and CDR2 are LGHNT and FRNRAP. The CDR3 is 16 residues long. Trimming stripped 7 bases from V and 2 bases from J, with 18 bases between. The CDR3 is CASALGLGGPYNEQFF. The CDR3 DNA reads TGTGCTAGTGCCCTCGGGCTGGGAGGCCCCTACAATGAGCAGTTCTTC. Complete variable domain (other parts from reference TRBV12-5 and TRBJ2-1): DARVTQTPRHKVTEMGQEVTMRCQPILGHNTVFWYRQTMMQGLELLAYFRNRAPLDDSGMPKDRFSAEMPDATLATLKIQPSEPRDSAVYFCASALGLGGPYNEQFFGPGTRLTVL.

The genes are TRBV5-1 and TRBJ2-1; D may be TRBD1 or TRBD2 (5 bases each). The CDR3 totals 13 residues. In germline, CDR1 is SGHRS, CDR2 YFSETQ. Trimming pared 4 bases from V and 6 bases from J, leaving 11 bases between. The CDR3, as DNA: TGCGCCAGCAGCCGGGACGGGTCCAATGAGCAGTTCTTC. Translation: CASSRDGSNEQFF.

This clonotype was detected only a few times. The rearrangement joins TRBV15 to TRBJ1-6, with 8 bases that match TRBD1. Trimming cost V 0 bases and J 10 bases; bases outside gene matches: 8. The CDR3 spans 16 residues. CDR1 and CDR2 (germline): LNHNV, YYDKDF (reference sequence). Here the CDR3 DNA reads TGTGCCACCAGCAGAGAAGGGACAGGTCCCTGGTCACCCCTCCACTTT. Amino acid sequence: CATSREGTGPWSPLHF.

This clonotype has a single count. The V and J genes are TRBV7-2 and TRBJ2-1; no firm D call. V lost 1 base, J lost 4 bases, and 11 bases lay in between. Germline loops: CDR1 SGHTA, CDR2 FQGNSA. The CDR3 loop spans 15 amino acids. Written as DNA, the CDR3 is TGTACCAGCAGCTTAGGCAGAATAACATACAATGAGCAGTTCTTC. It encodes CTSSLGRITYNEQFF.

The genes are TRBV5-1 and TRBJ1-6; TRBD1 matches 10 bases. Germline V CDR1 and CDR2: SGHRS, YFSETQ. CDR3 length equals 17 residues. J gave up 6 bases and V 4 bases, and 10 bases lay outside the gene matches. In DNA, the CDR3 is TGCGCCAGCAGCCCATGGGGACAGGGGTACGGTAATTCACCCCTCCACTTT. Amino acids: CASSPWGQGYGNSPLHF. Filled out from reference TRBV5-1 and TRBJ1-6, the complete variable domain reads KAGVTQTPRYLIKTRGQQVTLSCSPISGHRSVSWYQQTPGQGLQFLFEYFSETQRNKGNFPGRFSGRQFSNSRSEMNVSTLELGDSALYLCASSPWGQGYGNSPLHFGNGTRLTVT.

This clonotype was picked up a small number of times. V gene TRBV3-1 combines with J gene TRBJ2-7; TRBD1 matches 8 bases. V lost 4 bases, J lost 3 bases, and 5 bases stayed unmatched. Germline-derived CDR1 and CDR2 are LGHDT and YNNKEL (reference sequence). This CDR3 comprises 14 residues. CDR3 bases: TGTGCCAGCAGCCTCAGGGGGCGCCGCTACGAGCAGTACTTC. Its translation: CASSLRGRRYEQYF.

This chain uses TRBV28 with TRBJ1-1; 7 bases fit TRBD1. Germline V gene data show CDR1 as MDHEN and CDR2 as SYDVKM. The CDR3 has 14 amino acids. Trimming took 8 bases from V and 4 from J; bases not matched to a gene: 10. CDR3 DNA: TGTGCCAGCCTCCTAGGGGGCGCGGGCACTGAAGCTTTCTTT. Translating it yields CASLLGGAGTEAFF.

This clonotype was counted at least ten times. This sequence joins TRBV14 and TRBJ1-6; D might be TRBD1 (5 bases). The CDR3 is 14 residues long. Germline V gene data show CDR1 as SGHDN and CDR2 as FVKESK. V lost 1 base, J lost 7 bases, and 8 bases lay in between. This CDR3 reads CASSQGQQNSPLHF. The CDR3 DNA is TGTGCCAGCAGCCAAGGACAGCAAAATTCACCCCTCCACTTT.

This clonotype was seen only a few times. The CDR3, as DNA: TGTGCCAGCAGTTTGGTTGGACTAATTGCCGGGGAGCTGTTTTTT. Its translation: CASSLVGLIAGELFF. The chain carries TRBV28 and TRBJ2-2; D possibly corresponds to TRBD2 (6 bases). From germline, CDR1 is MDHEN and CDR2 SYDVKM. The CDR3 covers 15 residues. Trimming stripped 3 bases from V and 6 bases from J, with 14 bases between.

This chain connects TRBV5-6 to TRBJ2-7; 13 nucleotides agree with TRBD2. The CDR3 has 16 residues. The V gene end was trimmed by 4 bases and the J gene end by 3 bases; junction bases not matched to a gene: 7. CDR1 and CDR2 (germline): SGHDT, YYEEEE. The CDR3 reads CASSPKGLAGYYEQYF. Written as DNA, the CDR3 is TGTGCCAGCAGCCCGAAGGGACTAGCGGGGTACTACGAGCAGTACTTC.

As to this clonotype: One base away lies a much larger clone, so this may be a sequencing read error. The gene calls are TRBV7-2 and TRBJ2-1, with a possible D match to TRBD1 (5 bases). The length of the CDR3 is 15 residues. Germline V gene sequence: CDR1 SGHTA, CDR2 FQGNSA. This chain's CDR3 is CASNLGADRYNEQFF. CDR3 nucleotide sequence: TGTGCCAGCAACTTAGGGGCCGACAGATACAATGAGCAGTTCTTC.

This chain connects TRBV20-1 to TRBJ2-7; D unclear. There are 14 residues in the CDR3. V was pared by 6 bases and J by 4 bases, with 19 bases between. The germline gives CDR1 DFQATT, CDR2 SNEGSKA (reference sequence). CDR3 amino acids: CSAAILRNPYEQYF. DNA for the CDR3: TGCAGTGCCGCCATTCTACGCAACCCTTACGAGCAGTACTTC.

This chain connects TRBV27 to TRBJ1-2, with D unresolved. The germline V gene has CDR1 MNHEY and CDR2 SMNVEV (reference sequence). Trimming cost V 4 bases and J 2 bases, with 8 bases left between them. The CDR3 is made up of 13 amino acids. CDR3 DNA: TGTGCCAGCAGTTATAGAGGGAACTATGGCTACACCTTC. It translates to CASSYRGNYGYTF.

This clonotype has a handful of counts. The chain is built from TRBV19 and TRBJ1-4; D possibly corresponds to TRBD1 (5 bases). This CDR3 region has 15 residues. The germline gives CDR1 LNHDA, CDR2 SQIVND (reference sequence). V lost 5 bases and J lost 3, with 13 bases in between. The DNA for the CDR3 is TGTGCCAGTAGTCTATCCGAAGGGGCTAATGAAAAACTGTTTTTT. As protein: CASSLSEGANEKLFF. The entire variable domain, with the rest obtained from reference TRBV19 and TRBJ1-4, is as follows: DGGITQSPKYLFRKEGQNVTLSCEQNLNHDAMYWYRQDPGQGLRLIYYSQIVNDFQKGDIAEGYSVSREKKESFPLTVTSAQKNPTAFYLCASSLSEGANEKLFFGSGTQLSVL.

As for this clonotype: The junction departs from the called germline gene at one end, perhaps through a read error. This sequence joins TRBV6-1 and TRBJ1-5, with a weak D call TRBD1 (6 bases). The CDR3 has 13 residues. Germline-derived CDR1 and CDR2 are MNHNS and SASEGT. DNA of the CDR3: TGTTCCAGCAGGACAGTACCCAATCAGCCCCATCATTTT. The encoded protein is CSSRTVPNQPHHF.

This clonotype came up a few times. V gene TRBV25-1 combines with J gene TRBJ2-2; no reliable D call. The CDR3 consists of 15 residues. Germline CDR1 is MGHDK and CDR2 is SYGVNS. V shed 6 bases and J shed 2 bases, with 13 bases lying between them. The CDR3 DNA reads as TGTGCCAGCAGGCGTAGCCAGAGCAACACCGGGGAGCTGTTTTTT. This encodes CASRRSQSNTGELFF. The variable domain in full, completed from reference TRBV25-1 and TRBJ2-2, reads EADIYQTPRYLVIGTGKKITLECSQTMGHDKMYWYQQDPGMELHLIHYSYGVNSTEKGDLSSESTVSRIRTEHFPLTLESARPSHTSQYLCASRRSQSNTGELFFGEGSRLTVL.

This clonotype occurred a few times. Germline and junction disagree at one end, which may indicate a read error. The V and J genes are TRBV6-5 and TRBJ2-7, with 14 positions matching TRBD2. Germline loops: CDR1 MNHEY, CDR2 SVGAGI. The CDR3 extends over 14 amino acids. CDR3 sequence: CASGGTSGGYAQYF. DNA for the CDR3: TGTGCCAGCGGAGGGACTAGCGGGGGTTACGCGCAGTACTTC.

CDR3 nucleotides: TGTGCCAGCAGCAGAAGTATGGTGCAAGAGACCCAGTACTTC. This translates into CASSRSMVQETQYF. The gene calls are TRBV7-2 and TRBJ2-5; D is ambiguous. Looked up from germline, CDR1 is SGHTA and CDR2 is FQGNSA. The CDR3 sequence is 14 residues long. V was pared by 5 bases and J by 2 bases, with 12 bases between.

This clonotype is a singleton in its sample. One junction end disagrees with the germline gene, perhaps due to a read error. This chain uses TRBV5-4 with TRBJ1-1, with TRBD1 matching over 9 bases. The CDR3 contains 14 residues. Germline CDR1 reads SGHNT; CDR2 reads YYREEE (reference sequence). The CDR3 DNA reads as TGTGCCAGCACCTTGGGGGACAGGGACACTGAAGCTTTCTTT. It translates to CASTLGDRDTEAFF.

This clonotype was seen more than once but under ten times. This CDR3 reads CASSSGGIGTDTQYF. The CDR3 bases are TGTGCCAGCAGCTCCGGGGGGATCGGCACAGATACGCAGTATTTT. The chain links TRBV11-3 to TRBJ2-3, with 7 bases fitting TRBD2. Germline CDR1 reads SGHNT; CDR2 reads YENEEA. Losses at the gene ends were 4 bases for V and 1 base for J; bases not matched to a gene: 5. The CDR3 has 15 residues.

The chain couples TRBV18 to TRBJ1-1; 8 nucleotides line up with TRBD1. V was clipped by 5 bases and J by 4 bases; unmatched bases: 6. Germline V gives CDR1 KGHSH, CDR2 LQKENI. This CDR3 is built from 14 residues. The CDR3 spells CASSSQGVGTEAFF. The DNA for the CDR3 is TGTGCCAGCTCATCACAGGGGGTGGGCACTGAAGCTTTCTTT.

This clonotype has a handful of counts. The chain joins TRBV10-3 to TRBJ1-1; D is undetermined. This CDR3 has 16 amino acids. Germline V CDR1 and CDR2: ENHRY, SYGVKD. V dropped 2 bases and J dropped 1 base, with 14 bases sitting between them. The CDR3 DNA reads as TGTGCCATCAGTGAGAGTTCGGGCCGTGCGAACACTGAAGCTTTCTTT. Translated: CAISESSGRANTEAFF.

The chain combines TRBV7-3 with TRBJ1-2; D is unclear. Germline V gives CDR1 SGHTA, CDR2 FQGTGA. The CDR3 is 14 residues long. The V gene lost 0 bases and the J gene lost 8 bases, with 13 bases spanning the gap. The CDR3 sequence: CASSLTGLPGGYTF. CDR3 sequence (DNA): TGTGCCAGCAGCTTAACAGGTCTACCGGGAGGCTACACCTTC.

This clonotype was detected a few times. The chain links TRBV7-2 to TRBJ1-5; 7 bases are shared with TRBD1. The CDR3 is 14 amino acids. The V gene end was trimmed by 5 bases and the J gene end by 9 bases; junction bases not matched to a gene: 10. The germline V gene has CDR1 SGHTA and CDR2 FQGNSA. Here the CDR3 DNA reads TGTGCCAGCAGCCCGATGACAGGGTTTATGCCCCAGCATTTT. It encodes CASSPMTGFMPQHF.

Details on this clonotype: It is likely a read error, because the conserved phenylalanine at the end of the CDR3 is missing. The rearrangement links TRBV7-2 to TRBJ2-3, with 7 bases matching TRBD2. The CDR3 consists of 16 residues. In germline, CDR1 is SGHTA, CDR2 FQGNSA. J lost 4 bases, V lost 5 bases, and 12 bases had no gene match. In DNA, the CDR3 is TGTGCCAGCAGCCTAGGGGCGGCGGGAGACGCAGATACGCAGTATTTG. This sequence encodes CASSLGAAGDADTQYL.

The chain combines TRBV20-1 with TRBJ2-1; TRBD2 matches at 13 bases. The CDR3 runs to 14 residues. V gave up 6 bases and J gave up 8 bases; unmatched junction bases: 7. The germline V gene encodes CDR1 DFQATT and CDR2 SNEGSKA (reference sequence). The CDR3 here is CSALRTSGGDEQFF. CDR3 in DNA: TGCAGTGCGTTAAGGACTAGCGGGGGCGATGAGCAGTTCTTC.

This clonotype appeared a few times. CDR3 bases: TGTGCCAGCAGTTTAATTAGCAATTCACCCCTCCACTTT. Translation gives CASSLISNSPLHF. V usage is TRBV27 and J usage is TRBJ1-6; D is uncertain. Trimming left V 2 bases short and J 7 bases short, with 6 bases between. Germline CDR1 is MNHEY and CDR2 is SMNVEV (reference sequence). This CDR3 spans 13 amino acids.

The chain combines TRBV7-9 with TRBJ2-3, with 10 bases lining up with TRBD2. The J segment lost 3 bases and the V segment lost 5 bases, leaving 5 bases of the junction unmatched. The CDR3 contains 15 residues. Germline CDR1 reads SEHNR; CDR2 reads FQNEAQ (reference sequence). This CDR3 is CASSPLAGETDTQYF. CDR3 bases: TGTGCCAGCAGCCCTCTAGCGGGAGAAACAGATACGCAGTATTTT. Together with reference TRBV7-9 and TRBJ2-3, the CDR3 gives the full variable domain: DTGVSQNPRHKITKRGQNVTFRCDPISEHNRLYWYRQTLGQGPEFLTYFQNEAQLEKSRLLSDRFSAERPKGSFSTLEIQRTEQGDSAMYLCASSPLAGETDTQYFGPGTRLTVL.

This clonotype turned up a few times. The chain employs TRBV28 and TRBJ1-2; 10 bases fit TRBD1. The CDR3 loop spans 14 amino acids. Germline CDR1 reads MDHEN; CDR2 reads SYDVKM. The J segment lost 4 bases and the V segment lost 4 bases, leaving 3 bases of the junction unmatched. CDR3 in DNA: TGTGCCAGCAGTTCGACAGGGGGCCTCTATGGCTACACCTTC. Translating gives CASSSTGGLYGYTF.

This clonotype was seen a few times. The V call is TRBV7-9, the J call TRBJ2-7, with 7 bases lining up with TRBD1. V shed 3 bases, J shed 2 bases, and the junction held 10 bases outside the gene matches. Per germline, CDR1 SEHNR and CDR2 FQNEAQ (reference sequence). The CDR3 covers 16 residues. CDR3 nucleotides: TGTGCCAGCAGCTTGGACATCGGGACAGCTACCTACGAGCAGTACTTC. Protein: CASSLDIGTATYEQYF. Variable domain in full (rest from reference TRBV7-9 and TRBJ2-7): DTGVSQNPRHKITKRGQNVTFRCDPISEHNRLYWYRQTLGQGPEFLTYFQNEAQLEKSRLLSDRFSAERPKGSFSTLEIQRTEQGDSAMYLCASSLDIGTATYEQYFGPGTRLTVT.